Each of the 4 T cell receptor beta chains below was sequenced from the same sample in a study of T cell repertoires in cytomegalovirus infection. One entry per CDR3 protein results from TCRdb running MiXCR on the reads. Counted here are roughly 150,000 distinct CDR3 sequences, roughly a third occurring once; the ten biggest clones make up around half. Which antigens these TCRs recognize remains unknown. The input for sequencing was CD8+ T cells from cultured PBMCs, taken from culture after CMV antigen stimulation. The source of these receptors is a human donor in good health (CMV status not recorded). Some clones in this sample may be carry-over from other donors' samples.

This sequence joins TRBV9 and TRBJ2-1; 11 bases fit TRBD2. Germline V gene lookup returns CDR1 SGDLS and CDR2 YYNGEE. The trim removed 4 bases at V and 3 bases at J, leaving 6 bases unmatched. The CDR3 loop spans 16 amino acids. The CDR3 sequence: CASSPSGTSGYNEQFF. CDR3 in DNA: TGTGCCAGCAGCCCTAGTGGGACTAGCGGCTACAATGAGCAGTTCTTC.

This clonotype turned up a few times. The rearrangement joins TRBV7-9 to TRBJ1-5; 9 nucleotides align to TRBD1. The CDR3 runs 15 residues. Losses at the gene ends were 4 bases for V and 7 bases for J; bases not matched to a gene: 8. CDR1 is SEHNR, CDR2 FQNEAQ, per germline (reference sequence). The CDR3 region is CASSSEDRGGQPQHF. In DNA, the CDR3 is TGTGCCAGCAGCTCCGAGGACAGGGGAGGGCAGCCCCAGCATTTT.

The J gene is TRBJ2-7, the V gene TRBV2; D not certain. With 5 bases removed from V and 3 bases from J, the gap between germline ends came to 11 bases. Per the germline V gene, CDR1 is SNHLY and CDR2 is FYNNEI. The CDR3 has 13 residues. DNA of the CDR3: TGTGCCAGCAGTACATCCCTTCTCTACGAGCAGTACTTC. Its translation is CASSTSLLYEQYF.

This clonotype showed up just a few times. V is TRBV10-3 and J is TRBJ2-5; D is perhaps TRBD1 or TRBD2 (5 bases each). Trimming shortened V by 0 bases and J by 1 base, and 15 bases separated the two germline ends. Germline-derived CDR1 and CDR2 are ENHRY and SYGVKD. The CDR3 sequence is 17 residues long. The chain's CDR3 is CAISESTPRGTQETQYF. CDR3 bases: TGTGCCATCAGTGAGTCGACTCCGAGAGGGACCCAAGAGACCCAGTACTTC.